The rows below give T cell receptor beta chains drawn from one sample of a study of blood T cell repertoires in COVID-19. Sequencing was performed with immunoSEQ multiplex PCR; in TCRdb, only in-frame clones are kept and a portion is missing. The table includes about 81,000 clones, more than 75% detected once. The sample taken for sequencing was peripheral blood. The source of these receptors is a human donor in a cohort sampled during active COVID-19. Each CDR3 is given with its conserved first and last residue. The D gene is left open where the match is weak. Some rows mark clone size as missing; the rest say once, few, many or name a class of expanded clone.

cdr3_aa cdr3_nt cdr3_length v_call clone_size d_call j_call
CASSPKSLAGSETQYF TGCGCCAGCAGCCCTAAGTCTCTCGCGGGGTCGGAGACCCAGTACTTC 16 TRBV5-1 once . TRBJ2-5
CASSSAGTGHNSPLHF TGTGCCAGCAGCTCAGCCGGGACAGGTCACAATTCACCCCTCCACTTT 16 TRBV7-6 . TRBD1 TRBJ1-6
CASSFLTATDTQYF TGTGCCAGCAGCTTTCTAACCGCAACAGATACGCAGTATTTT 14 TRBV11-1 . . TRBJ2-3
CASSPGVLAGSQETQYF TGTGCCAGCAGCCCGGGGGTGTTAGCGGGAAGCCAAGAGACCCAGTACTTC 17 TRBV7-9 few TRBD2 TRBJ2-5
CASSPGGGGAYNEQFF TGTGCTAGCAGCCCGGGTGGCGGGGGGGCTTACAATGAGCAGTTCTTC 16 TRBV7-7 once TRBD2 TRBJ2-1
CASSLAGVEGPLHF TGCGCCAGCAGCCTGGCGGGGGTGGAAGGACCCCTCCACTTT 14 TRBV4-3 . . TRBJ1-6
CASSTDGTGASYEQYF TGTGCCAGTAGTACGGACGGGACAGGAGCCTCCTACGAGCAGTACTTC 16 TRBV19 . TRBD1 TRBJ2-7
CASSLAGVPETQYF TGTGCCAGCAGCTTGGCCGGGGTCCCAGAGACCCAGTACTTC 14 TRBV5-4 . . TRBJ2-5
CASSLSTSTGRSYEQYF TGTGCCAGCAGTTTATCCACCTCTACAGGGCGCTCCTACGAGCAGTACTTC 17 TRBV27 . . TRBJ2-7
CASSPPAGGSDTQYF TGTGCCAGTAGTCCCCCCGCGGGGGGGTCGGATACGCAGTATTTT 15 TRBV19 . TRBD2 TRBJ2-3
CASSPPDRGNEKLFF TGTGCCAGCTCACCACCGGACAGGGGTAATGAAAAACTGTTTTTT 15 TRBV18 . TRBD1 TRBJ1-4
CASSPDRDSVNEAFF TGTGCCAGCTCACCGGACCGGGACAGCGTAAATGAAGCTTTCTTT 15 TRBV18 . TRBD1 TRBJ1-1
CASSTTALGGAETQYF TGTGCCAGCAGCACAACTGCCCTCGGGGGGGCCGAGACCCAGTACTTC 16 TRBV7-2 . TRBD2 TRBJ2-5
CASSEGDRGYF TGTGCCAGCAGTGAAGGGGACAGAGGATATTTT 11 TRBV2 once TRBD1 TRBJ1-3
CASSLASGSWSPLHF TGTGCCAGCAGCTTGGCGAGCGGTTCGTGGTCACCCCTCCACTTT 15 TRBV5-6 once . TRBJ1-6
CASSRVGHEASEQYF TGTGCCAGTAGTAGGGTAGGACACGAGGCCAGCGAGCAGTACTTC 15 TRBV19 . . TRBJ2-7
CSASGQGVEKLFF TGCAGTGCTAGTGGACAGGGGGTTGAAAAACTGTTTTTT 13 TRBV20-1 . TRBD1 TRBJ1-4
CASSPQTGPYEQYF TGTGCCAGCTCACCACAGACAGGGCCCTACGAGCAGTACTTC 14 TRBV18 . TRBD1 TRBJ2-7
CASSLEAGASQPQHF TGCGCCAGCAGCTTGGAAGCGGGGGCAAGTCAGCCCCAGCATTTT 15 TRBV5-1 . . TRBJ1-5
CASSVRESGGYTF TGTGCCAGCAGCGTTAGGGAGTCTGGAGGCTACACCTTC 13 TRBV9 once . TRBJ1-2
CASSSVPGGTEAFF TGTGCCAGCAGCAGCGTCCCGGGCGGGACTGAAGCTTTCTTT 14 TRBV5-4 few . TRBJ1-1